This is a list of T cell receptor beta chains from one sample in a study of identical twins. A single record per CDR3 protein comes from TCRdb applying MiXCR to the 5' RACE reads. The sample contains some 500,000 distinct CDR3 sequences, less than 25% of which appear only once. The sample was also linked to a second study, of T cells expressing NK-cell markers.

The specimen sequenced was CD4+ T cells sorted from blood. The receptors originated from a woman aged 18-29 years in good health. The CDR3 runs from the conserved cysteine through the conserved F or W. A D gene is named only where the DNA matches it firmly. Clone size is stated in some rows and not others, as once, few, many or a class when expanded.

d_gene: -; v_gene: TRBV12-3/TRBV12-4; abundance: -; j_gene: TRBJ2-3; CDR3aa: CASRRSTDTQYF; CDR3nt: TGTGCCAGCAGACGAAGTACAGATACGCAGTATTTT
d_gene: -; v_gene: TRBV20-1; abundance: many; j_gene: TRBJ2-3; CDR3aa: CSAMTSTDTQYF; CDR3nt: TGCAGTGCTATGACTAGCACAGATACGCAGTATTTT
d_gene: -; v_gene: TRBV7-8; abundance: -; j_gene: TRBJ2-1; CDR3aa: CASSSLVAEQFF; CDR3nt: TGTGCCAGCAGCTCCCTAGTGGCTGAGCAGTTCTTC
d_gene: TRBD2; v_gene: TRBV3-1; abundance: -; j_gene: TRBJ2-3; CDR3aa: CASSRVLAGDTDTQYF; CDR3nt: TGTGCCAGCAGCCGAGTACTAGCGGGAGATACAGATACGCAGTATTTT
d_gene: TRBD1; v_gene: TRBV12-3/TRBV12-4; abundance: -; j_gene: TRBJ1-3; CDR3aa: CATTGGISGNTIYF; CDR3nt: TGTGCGACGACAGGGGGCATATCTGGAAACACCATATATTTT
d_gene: -; v_gene: TRBV20-1; abundance: few; j_gene: TRBJ1-1; CDR3aa: CSAEGYRPEAFF; CDR3nt: TGCAGTGCTGAAGGTTACAGGCCTGAAGCTTTCTTT
d_gene: -; v_gene: TRBV2; abundance: -; j_gene: TRBJ2-5; CDR3aa: CASKVRGLGQETQYF; CDR3nt: TGTGCCAGCAAAGTCCGGGGTTTAGGCCAAGAGACCCAGTACTTC
d_gene: TRBD1; v_gene: TRBV12-3/TRBV12-4; abundance: -; j_gene: TRBJ1-3; CDR3aa: CASRSTGEGNTIYF; CDR3nt: TGTGCCAGCAGATCTACAGGGGAGGGAAACACCATATATTTT
d_gene: TRBD2; v_gene: TRBV5-1; abundance: many; j_gene: TRBJ2-5; CDR3aa: CASSLGGTSDLETQYF; CDR3nt: TGCGCCAGCAGCTTGGGGGGGACTAGCGATTTGGAGACCCAGTACTTC
d_gene: TRBD1; v_gene: TRBV18; abundance: -; j_gene: TRBJ1-2; CDR3aa: CASSPPTGASYGYTF; CDR3nt: TGTGCCAGCTCACCACCGACAGGGGCGTCCTATGGCTACACCTTC
d_gene: -; v_gene: TRBV20-1; abundance: -; j_gene: TRBJ1-1; CDR3aa: CSSGSNTEAFF; CDR3nt: TGCAGTTCCGGGTCGAACACTGAAGCTTTCTTT
d_gene: -; v_gene: TRBV5-1; abundance: few; j_gene: TRBJ1-2; CDR3aa: CASSLEGFRGGYTF; CDR3nt: TGCGCCAGCAGCTTGGAAGGGTTCCGGGGTGGCTACACCTTC
d_gene: -; v_gene: TRBV6-1; abundance: -; j_gene: TRBJ2-7; CDR3aa: CASSASSGPLYEQYF; CDR3nt: TGTGCCAGCAGTGCCTCGTCAGGACCCCTCTACGAGCAGTACTTC
d_gene: TRBD2; v_gene: TRBV27; abundance: few; j_gene: TRBJ2-1; CDR3aa: CASSTRGRGSSYNEQFF; CDR3nt: TGTGCCAGCAGTACTCGCGGGAGGGGTAGCTCCTACAATGAGCAGTTCTTC
d_gene: -; v_gene: TRBV12-3/TRBV12-4; abundance: -; j_gene: TRBJ2-3; CDR3aa: CASSFSGPDTQYF; CDR3nt: TGTGCCAGCAGTTTTAGCGGCCCAGATACGCAGTATTTT
d_gene: -; v_gene: TRBV7-3; abundance: -; j_gene: TRBJ2-2; CDR3aa: CASSFGTGSGELFF; CDR3nt: TGTGCCAGCAGCTTCGGGACGGGATCCGGGGAGCTGTTTTTT
d_gene: -; v_gene: TRBV20-1; abundance: -; j_gene: TRBJ2-7; CDR3aa: CSASKGGRYEQYF; CDR3nt: TGCAGTGCTAGTAAGGGGGGGCGCTACGAGCAGTACTTC
d_gene: TRBD1; v_gene: TRBV20-1; abundance: -; j_gene: TRBJ2-7; CDR3aa: CSASGSWTGLYEQYF; CDR3nt: TGCAGTGCTAGTGGCAGCTGGACAGGCCTCTACGAGCAGTACTTC
d_gene: -; v_gene: TRBV12-3/TRBV12-4; abundance: -; j_gene: TRBJ2-2; CDR3aa: CASSQTGFGELFF; CDR3nt: TGTGCCAGCAGTCAAACAGGGTTCGGGGAGCTGTTTTTT